One T cell receptor (beta chain) is described in this entry. Its specificity is not known. Produced via immunoSEQ multiplex PCR; TCRdb's table is partial and in-frame only. The sample consists of around 32,000 clones, roughly 80% of them appearing once. Time point meaning: week 35, safety follow-up. Each vaccine dose was 300 ug of mutant IDH1 20-mer peptide, with topical imiquimod. Those who donated had recent WHO grade 3 or 4 IDH1-mutant, ATRX-lost astrocytomas. This record belongs to a study of a mutant IDH1 vaccine in newly diagnosed glioma. Overall study: Of the patients given treatment, approximately 60% were male and around 40% were female, and a mean age of roughly 40 years was recorded. The week-35 safety follow-up was V12, and the week-47 study end was V13. Prior therapy was radiotherapy, temozolomide, or both; most received both.

Trimming stripped 2 bases from V and 0 bases from J, with 4 bases between. Germline-derived CDR1 and CDR2 are MNHEY and SMNVEV (reference sequence). This CDR3 is 13 amino acids long. The sample here was PBMCs, taken from a glioma patient whose treatment included an IDH1 peptide vaccine. The TCR sequence derives from a woman aged 18-29 years with glioma. This chain uses TRBV27 with TRBJ1-2; no firm D call. In DNA, the CDR3 is TGTGCCAGCAGTTTAGGGTCTAACTATGGCTACACCTTC. Translating gives CASSLGSNYGYTF.